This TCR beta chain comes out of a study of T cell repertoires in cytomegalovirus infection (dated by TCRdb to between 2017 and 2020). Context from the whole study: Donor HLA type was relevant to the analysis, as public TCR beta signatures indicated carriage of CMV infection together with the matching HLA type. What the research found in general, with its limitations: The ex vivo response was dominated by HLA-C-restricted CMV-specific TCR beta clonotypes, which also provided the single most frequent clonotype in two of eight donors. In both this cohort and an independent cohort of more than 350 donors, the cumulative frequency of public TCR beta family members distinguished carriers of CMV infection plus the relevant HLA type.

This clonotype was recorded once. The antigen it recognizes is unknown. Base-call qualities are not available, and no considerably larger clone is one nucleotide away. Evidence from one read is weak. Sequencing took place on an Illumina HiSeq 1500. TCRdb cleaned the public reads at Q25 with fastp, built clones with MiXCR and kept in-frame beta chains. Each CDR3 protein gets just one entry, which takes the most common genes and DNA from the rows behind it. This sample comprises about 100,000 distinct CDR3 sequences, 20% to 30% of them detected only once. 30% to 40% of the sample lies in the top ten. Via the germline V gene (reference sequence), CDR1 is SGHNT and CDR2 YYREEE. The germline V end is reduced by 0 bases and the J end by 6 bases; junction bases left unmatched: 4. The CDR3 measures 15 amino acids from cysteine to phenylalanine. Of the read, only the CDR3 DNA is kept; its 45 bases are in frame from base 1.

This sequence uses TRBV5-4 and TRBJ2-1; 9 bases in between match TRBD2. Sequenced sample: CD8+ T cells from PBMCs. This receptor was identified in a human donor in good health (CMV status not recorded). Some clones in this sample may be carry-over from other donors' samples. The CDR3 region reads CASSLEAGGFNEQFF. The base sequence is TGTGCCAGCAGCTTGGAGGCGGGGGGGTTCAATGAGCAGTTCTTC.